The rows below give T cell receptor beta chains drawn from one sample of a study of early T cells in non-severe SARS-CoV-2 infection. TCRdb passed the 5' RACE reads through MiXCR, listing each CDR3 protein once. The sample lists under 60,000 distinct CDR3 sequences, around a tenth occurring once. The starting material was whole blood, obtained at baseline. These receptors came from an adult who was a healthcare worker with PCR-confirmed SARS-CoV-2 infection or an uninfected control (not recorded which). Each CDR3 is given with its conserved first and last residue. A D gene is named only where the DNA matches it firmly. For some rows the clone size is stated as once, few or many, or as a class when expanded; others skip it.

j_call d_call clone_size v_call cdr3_nt cdr3_aa
TRBJ1-4 TRBD1 - TRBV5-1 TGCGCCAGCAGTCATGGACAGGGGGATGAAAAACTGTTTTTT CASSHGQGDEKLFF
TRBJ2-3 - few TRBV20-1 TGCAGTGCTACCGCAATAACAAAGGGCACAGATACGCAGTATTTT CSATAITKGTDTQYF
TRBJ2-3 TRBD2 - TRBV20-1 TGCAGTACTAGAGGCGGGAGCCCATGGGATACGCAGTATTTT CSTRGGSPWDTQYF
TRBJ2-1 - - TRBV7-2 TGTGCCAGCAGCGGGGGACTGGTCTACAATGAGCAGTTCTTC CASSGGLVYNEQFF
TRBJ2-3 - - TRBV5-4 TGTGCCAGCAGCTTTGGGGCAAACTCAGATACGCAGTATTTT CASSFGANSDTQYF
TRBJ2-1 - few TRBV10-1 TGCGCCAGCAGTGAGTATCCGCGGGGCTCCTACAATGAGCAGTTCTTC CASSEYPRGSYNEQFF
TRBJ2-1 - few TRBV18 TGTGCCAGCTCACCCCGAGATCACAATGAGCAGTTCTTC CASSPRDHNEQFF
TRBJ1-5 - many TRBV6-1 TGTGCCACCAATTCAGGAGAATCTCAGCCCCAGCATTTT CATNSGESQPQHF
TRBJ1-1 - - TRBV18 TGTGCCAGCTCACTCCGGGACTCCGAAGGCACTGAAGCTTTCTTT CASSLRDSEGTEAFF
TRBJ2-7 - - TRBV10-3 TGTGCCATCAGTGAGTCTTCATACCGGGACGCCACCTACGAGCAGTACTTC CAISESSYRDATYEQYF
TRBJ2-2 TRBD2 - TRBV12-3/TRBV12-4 TGTGCCAGCAGTAGTACCGGGACTAGCGGGAGGGCCCAGCACACCGGGGAGCTGTTTTTT CASSSTGTSGRAQHTGELFF
TRBJ2-1 - many TRBV12-3/TRBV12-4 TGTGCCAGCAGTTTAGCTGGGAGCTCCTACAATGAGCAGTTCTTC CASSLAGSSYNEQFF
TRBJ2-7 TRBD2 many TRBV27 TGTGCCAGCAGTTTTACTAGCGGGAGCCCCGGGCGCGAGCAGTACTTC CASSFTSGSPGREQYF
TRBJ1-1 TRBD1 - TRBV28 TGTGCCAGCAGCCCTGGGGGGACAGCGAACACTGAAGCTTTCTTT CASSPGGTANTEAFF
TRBJ1-2 TRBD1 - TRBV2 TGTGCCAGCAGCATGGGGACAGTAACCGCTAACTATGGCTACACCTTC CASSMGTVTANYGYTF
TRBJ2-5 TRBD1 many TRBV7-7 TGTGCTAGCAGCCCGCAGAGGACAGGTCAAGAGACCCAGTACTTC CASSPQRTGQETQYF
TRBJ1-6 - many TRBV5-3 TGTGCCAGAATCCTACGGACACCAGAGGGTAATTCACCCCTCCACTTT CARILRTPEGNSPLHF
TRBJ2-1 TRBD1 - TRBV29-1 TGCAGCGTTTATTTCTGGGACAGGGAAAATGAGCAGTTCTTC CSVYFWDRENEQFF
TRBJ2-2 - few TRBV20-1 TGCAGTGCTCGCCCGGACGGTACCGGGGAGCTGTTTTTT CSARPDGTGELFF
TRBJ1-6 - many TRBV20-1 TGCAGTGCTAGAGAGGGGGGCTCCTATAATTCACCCCTCCACTTT CSAREGGSYNSPLHF
TRBJ1-4 - many TRBV7-9 TGTGCCAGCAGCGGAGGGAATGAAAAACTGTTTTTT CASSGGNEKLFF
TRBJ2-7 - - TRBV5-1 TGCGCCAGCAGCTATATGCACGCTCCGGGCTACGAGCAGTACTTC CASSYMHAPGYEQYF
TRBJ2-7 TRBD1 many TRBV12-3/TRBV12-4 TGTGCCAGCAGTATGGGACAGGGGACTTCCTACGAGCAGTACTTC CASSMGQGTSYEQYF
TRBJ2-5 TRBD1 few TRBV11-2 TGTGCCAGCAGTTTCCGGGACAGGATGTACCAAGAGACCCAGTACTTC CASSFRDRMYQETQYF
TRBJ2-1 - - TRBV21-1 TGTGCCAGCAGCAAAGAAGGGACACCCTACAATGAGCAGTTCTTC CASSKEGTPYNEQFF
TRBJ2-3 - - TRBV7-2 TGTGCCAGCAGCTTAGCTAGCGGCAGCACAGATACGCAGTATTTT CASSLASGSTDTQYF
TRBJ1-1 - - TRBV29-1 TGCAGCGTTGAAGTGAGCGTGAACACTGAAGCTTTCTTT CSVEVSVNTEAFF
TRBJ2-2 TRBD2 many TRBV12-3/TRBV12-4 TGTGCCTCTTATTCCCACGGACTAGCGGGAGGGGTAACCGGGGAGCTGTTTTTT CASYSHGLAGGVTGELFF
TRBJ1-2 TRBD1 many TRBV14 TGTGCCAGCAGCCAAGAGGGCAGGGGGCGTGAAAGCTATGGCTACACCTTC CASSQEGRGRESYGYTF
TRBJ1-1 - - TRBV20-1 TGCAGTGCTAGAAAAATTGAGGGCTCCACTGAAGCTTTCTTT CSARKIEGSTEAFF
TRBJ1-1 - - TRBV29-1 TGCAGCGTTCCATCGACAGGCAACACTGAAGCTTTCTTT CSVPSTGNTEAFF
TRBJ1-2 - few TRBV25-1 TGTGCCAGCAGTGAACCTTACTATGGCTACACCTTC CASSEPYYGYTF